The 18 T cell receptor beta chains reported below all come from one sample, sequenced in a study of cytomegalovirus exposure and HLA in healthy donors. PCR employed 60 Vbeta and 13 Jbeta primers. Sequencing was performed with immunoSEQ multiplex PCR; in TCRdb, only in-frame clones are kept and a portion is missing. The sample has a few hundred thousand clones; approximately 90% are singletons. The sequenced sample consisted of PBMCs. Receptor source: a woman aged 18 to 35 in good health and CMV-seronegative.

The chain couples TRBV19 to TRBJ2-5; a weak D match, TRBD2 (5 bases). In germline, CDR1 is LNHDA, CDR2 SQIVND (reference sequence). This CDR3 spans 14 amino acids. Trimming pared 7 bases from V and 1 base from J, leaving 13 bases between. This CDR3 is CASKREGSQETQYF. In nucleotides, the CDR3 is TGTGCCAGTAAGAGAGAGGGAAGCCAAGAGACCCAGTACTTC.

V is TRBV11-2 and J is TRBJ2-2, with 8 bases identical to TRBD2. This CDR3 has 14 residues. Losses at the gene ends were 8 bases for V and 5 bases for J; bases not matched to a gene: 7. Germline V lookup: CDR1 SGHAT, CDR2 FQNNGV. CDR3 bases: TGTGCCAGCTCCCGGGGGGGGAAGACCGGGGAGCTGTTTTTT. Translation gives CASSRGGKTGELFF.

CDR3: CASSLRLAGVYNEQFF. The CDR3 DNA is TGTGCCAGCAGCTTGCGCTTGGCGGGGGTCTACAATGAGCAGTTCTTC. The V gene is TRBV5-4, the J gene TRBJ2-1, with TRBD2 identical over 7 bases. With V trimmed by 1 base and J by 3 bases, 7 bases remained unmatched. The CDR3 spans 16 residues. Looked up from germline, CDR1 is SGHNT and CDR2 is YYREEE (reference sequence). The variable domain in full, completed from reference TRBV5-4 and TRBJ2-1, reads ETGVTQSPTHLIKTRGQQVTLRCSSQSGHNTVSWYQQALGQGPQFIFQYYREEENGRGNFPPRFSGLQFPNYSSELNVNALELDDSALYLCASSLRLAGVYNEQFFGPGTRLTVL.

The chain recombines TRBV9 with TRBJ1-1, with TRBD1 identical over 7 bases. Germline CDR1 is SGDLS and CDR2 is YYNGEE. The CDR3 length is 16 residues. The trim removed 4 bases at V and 3 bases at J, leaving 12 bases unmatched. The CDR3 coding sequence is TGTGCCAGCAGCCCCCCCAGGGGGAGGCGGGACACTGAAGCTTTCTTT. The encoded protein is CASSPPRGRRDTEAFF.

V gene TRBV11-1 combines with J gene TRBJ2-7, with 10 bases that match TRBD1. This CDR3 has 15 amino acids. The ends lost 4 bases at V and 5 bases at J; junction bases unmatched: 8. Germline V gene sequence: CDR1 SGHAT, CDR2 FQDESV (reference sequence). For the CDR3, the DNA is TGTGCCAGCAGCTCTCCAGGGACAGGGGACCACGAGCAGTACTTC. Its protein product is CASSSPGTGDHEQYF.

The genes are TRBV5-6 and TRBJ1-2; 11 positions agree with TRBD1. V dropped 4 bases and J dropped 7; count of bases not matched to a gene: 12. Germline loops: CDR1 SGHDT, CDR2 YYEEEE. The CDR3 sequence is 16 residues long. This CDR3 is CASSGPGQGGSRGYTF. The DNA for the CDR3 is TGTGCCAGCAGCGGACCGGGACAGGGGGGTTCCCGTGGCTACACCTTC.

The gene calls are TRBV5-1 and TRBJ2-7, with TRBD2 matching 11 bases. This CDR3 region has 13 residues. Germline-derived CDR1 and CDR2 are SGHRS and YFSETQ. V shed 7 bases, J shed 3 bases, and the junction held 3 bases outside the gene matches. CDR3 DNA: TGCGCCAGCTCCGGGACTAGCGGCTACGAGCAGTACTTC. Translating gives CASSGTSGYEQYF.

This clone was detected once. The J gene is TRBJ2-1, the V gene TRBV11-2, with TRBD2 identical over 11 bases. CDR3 length equals 15 residues. The ends lost 5 bases at V and 6 bases at J; junction bases unmatched: 6. Germline CDR1 SGHAT, CDR2 FQNNGV. In nucleotides, the CDR3 is TGTGCCAGCAGCACCTCCGGGACTAGCGGCAATGAGCAGTTCTTC. Residues: CASSTSGTSGNEQFF. Full variable domain (remainder filled in from reference TRBV11-2 and TRBJ2-1): EAGVAQSPRYKIIEKRQSVAFWCNPISGHATLYWYQQILGQGPKLLIQFQNNGVVDDSQLPKDRFSAERLKGVDSTLKIQPAKLEDSAVYLCASSTSGTSGNEQFFGPGTRLTVL.

V gene TRBV4-3 combines with J gene TRBJ1-1; possibly TRBD1 for D (5 bases). The length of the CDR3 is 14 residues. Trimming took off 0 bases at V and 3 bases at J, with 8 bases between the two ends. The germline V gene has CDR1 LGHNA and CDR2 YSLEER. The CDR3, as DNA: TGCGCCAGCAGCCAAGAGTGGGGGGACACTGAAGCTTTCTTT. This translates into CASSQEWGDTEAFF.

The J gene is TRBJ1-1, the V gene TRBV9, with D uncertain. Germline V gives CDR1 SGDLS, CDR2 YYNGEE. This CDR3 region has 12 residues. Trimming stripped 4 bases from V and 7 bases from J, with 11 bases between. CDR3 protein: CASSRGGIEAFF. CDR3 in DNA: TGTGCCAGCAGCCGAGGCGGCATTGAAGCTTTCTTT.

The V gene is TRBV4-1, the J gene TRBJ2-3, with 16 bases aligning to TRBD2. Germline trimming cut 3 bases from V and 8 bases from J; bases unmatched to any gene: 5. This CDR3 has 16 amino acids. From germline, CDR1 is MGHRA and CDR2 YSYEKL. CDR3 nucleotides: TGCGCCAGCAGCCAGGGACTAGCGGGGGGGCGGGGTACGCAGTATTTT. Its protein product is CASSQGLAGGRGTQYF.

The gene calls are TRBV5-6 and TRBJ2-7; 7 nucleotides align to TRBD1. The length of the CDR3 is 14 residues. The V gene end was trimmed by 4 bases and the J gene end by 6 bases; junction bases not matched to a gene: 10. CDR1 is SGHDT and CDR2 is YYEEEE in the germline V gene. The CDR3 here is CASSLDRVSAEQYF. CDR3 DNA sequence: TGTGCCAGCAGCCTCGACAGGGTCTCAGCCGAGCAGTACTTC.

The rearrangement uses TRBV11-2 and TRBJ1-1; TRBD1 matches at 7 bases. The V gene end was trimmed by 5 bases and the J gene end by 4 bases; junction bases not matched to a gene: 10. CDR3 length: 15 amino acids. From germline, CDR1 is SGHAT and CDR2 FQNNGV. CDR3: CASSPFLAGGTEAFF. The CDR3 region has the DNA TGTGCCAGCAGCCCCTTCTTAGCAGGGGGCACTGAAGCTTTCTTT.

The chain links TRBV2 to TRBJ1-2; tentative D call: TRBD1 (5 bases). The CDR3 contains 13 residues. The V gene's germline CDR1 is SNHLY and CDR2 FYNNEI. V lost 10 bases and J 4 bases, leaving 16 bases between the germline ends. CDR3 amino acids: CAIRGGWSYGYTF. DNA of the CDR3: TGTGCCATCCGGGGGGGATGGAGCTATGGCTACACCTTC.

The chain couples TRBV5-1 to TRBJ2-3, with no clear D. Germline lookup yields CDR1 SGHRS and CDR2 YFSETQ. V lost 3 bases to trimming and J lost 2 bases, with 4 bases between them. This CDR3 region has 12 residues. The CDR3 sequence: CASSYNTDTQYF. The CDR3 coding sequence is TGCGCCAGCAGCTATAACACAGATACGCAGTATTTT.

The rearrangement joins TRBV4-3 to TRBJ1-6; TRBD1 matches 11 bases. CDR1 and CDR2 from the germline V gene are LGHNA and YSLEER. The ends lost 1 base at V and 11 bases at J; junction bases unmatched: 1. This CDR3 spans 14 amino acids. The CDR3 protein is CASSQGTGGTPLHF. Here the CDR3 DNA reads TGCGCCAGCAGCCAAGGGACAGGGGGCACACCCCTCCACTTT.

The gene calls are TRBV25-1 and TRBJ2-5; 12 bases align to TRBD2. The V gene's germline CDR1 is MGHDK and CDR2 SYGVNS. V lost 6 bases, J lost 5 bases, and 4 bases stayed unmatched. The CDR3 totals 14 residues. The chain's CDR3 is CASRPSGGAETQYF. In DNA, the CDR3 is TGTGCCAGCAGACCTAGCGGGGGGGCCGAGACCCAGTACTTC. Filled out from reference TRBV25-1 and TRBJ2-5, the complete variable domain reads EADIYQTPRYLVIGTGKKITLECSQTMGHDKMYWYQQDPGMELHLIHYSYGVNSTEKGDLSSESTVSRIRTEHFPLTLESARPSHTSQYLCASRPSGGAETQYFGPGTRLLVL.

The chain combines TRBV25-1 with TRBJ2-3, with D possibly matching TRBD2 (5 bases). Germline V lookup: CDR1 MGHDK, CDR2 SYGVNS. Trimming took off 5 bases at V and 2 bases at J, with 11 bases between the two ends. The CDR3 extends over 14 amino acids. This chain's CDR3 is CASSYTGSTDTQYF. The CDR3 DNA reads as TGTGCCAGCAGTTACACGGGATCCACAGATACGCAGTATTTT.